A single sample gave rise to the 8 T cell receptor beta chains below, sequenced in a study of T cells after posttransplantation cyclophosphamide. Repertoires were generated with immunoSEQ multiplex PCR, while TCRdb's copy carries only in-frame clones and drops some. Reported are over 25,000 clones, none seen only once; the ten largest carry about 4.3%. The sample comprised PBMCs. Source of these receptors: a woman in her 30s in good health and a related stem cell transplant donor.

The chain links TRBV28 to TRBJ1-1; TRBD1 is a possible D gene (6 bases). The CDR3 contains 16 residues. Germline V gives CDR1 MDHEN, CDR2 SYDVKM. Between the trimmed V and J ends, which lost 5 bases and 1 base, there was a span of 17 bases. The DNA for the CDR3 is TGTGCCAGCAGTCTCGGGGGGCGGGACGGGAACACTGAAGCTTTCTTT. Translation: CASSLGGRDGNTEAFF.

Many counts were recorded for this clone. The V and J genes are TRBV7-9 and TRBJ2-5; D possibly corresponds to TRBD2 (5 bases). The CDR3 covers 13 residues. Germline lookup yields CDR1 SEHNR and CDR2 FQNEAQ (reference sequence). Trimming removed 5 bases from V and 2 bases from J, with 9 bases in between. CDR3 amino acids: CASSTSGQETQYF. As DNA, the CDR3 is TGTGCCAGCAGCACATCGGGGCAAGAGACCCAGTACTTC.

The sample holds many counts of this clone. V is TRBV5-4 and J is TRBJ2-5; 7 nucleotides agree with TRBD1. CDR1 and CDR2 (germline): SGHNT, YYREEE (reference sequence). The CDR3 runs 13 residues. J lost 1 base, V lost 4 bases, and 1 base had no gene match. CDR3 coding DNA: TGTGCCAGCAGCGGACAGGTCCAAGAGACCCAGTACTTC. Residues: CASSGQVQETQYF.

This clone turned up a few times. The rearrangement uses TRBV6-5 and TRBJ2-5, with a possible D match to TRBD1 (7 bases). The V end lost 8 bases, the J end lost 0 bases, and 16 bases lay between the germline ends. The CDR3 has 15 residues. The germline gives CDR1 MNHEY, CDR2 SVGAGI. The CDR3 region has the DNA TGTGCCAGCCACAGGGGCGGGGTTAACCAAGAGACCCAGTACTTC. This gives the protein CASHRGGVNQETQYF.

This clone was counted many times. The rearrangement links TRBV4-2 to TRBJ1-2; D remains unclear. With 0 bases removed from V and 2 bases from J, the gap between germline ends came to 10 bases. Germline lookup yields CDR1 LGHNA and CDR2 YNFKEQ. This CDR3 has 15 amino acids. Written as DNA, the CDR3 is TGTGCCAGCAGCCAAGAGGAGGGCCCAAACTATGGCTACACCTTC. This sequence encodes CASSQEEGPNYGYTF.

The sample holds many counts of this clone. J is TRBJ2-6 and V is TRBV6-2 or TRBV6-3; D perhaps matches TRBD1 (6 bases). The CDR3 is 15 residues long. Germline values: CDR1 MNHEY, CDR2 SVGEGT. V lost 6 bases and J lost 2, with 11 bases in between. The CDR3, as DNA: TGTGCCAGCAGCAAACAGGGCCCTGGGGCCAACGTCCTGACTTTC. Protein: CASSKQGPGANVLTF.

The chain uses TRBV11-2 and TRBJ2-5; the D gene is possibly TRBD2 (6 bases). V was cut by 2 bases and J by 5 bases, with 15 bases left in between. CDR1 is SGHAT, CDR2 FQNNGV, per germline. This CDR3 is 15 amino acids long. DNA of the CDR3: TGTGCCAGCAGCTTATCGAAGGGACGGGGGGAGACCCAGTACTTC. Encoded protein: CASSLSKGRGETQYF. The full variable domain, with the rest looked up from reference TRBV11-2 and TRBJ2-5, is EAGVAQSPRYKIIEKRQSVAFWCNPISGHATLYWYQQILGQGPKLLIQFQNNGVVDDSQLPKDRFSAERLKGVDSTLKIQPAKLEDSAVYLCASSLSKGRGETQYFGPGTRLLVL.

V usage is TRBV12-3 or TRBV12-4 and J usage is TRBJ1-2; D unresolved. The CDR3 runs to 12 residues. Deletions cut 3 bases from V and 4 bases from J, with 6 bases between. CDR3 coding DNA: TGTGCCAGCAGTTTGCAAGCCTATGGCTACACCTTC. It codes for CASSLQAYGYTF.